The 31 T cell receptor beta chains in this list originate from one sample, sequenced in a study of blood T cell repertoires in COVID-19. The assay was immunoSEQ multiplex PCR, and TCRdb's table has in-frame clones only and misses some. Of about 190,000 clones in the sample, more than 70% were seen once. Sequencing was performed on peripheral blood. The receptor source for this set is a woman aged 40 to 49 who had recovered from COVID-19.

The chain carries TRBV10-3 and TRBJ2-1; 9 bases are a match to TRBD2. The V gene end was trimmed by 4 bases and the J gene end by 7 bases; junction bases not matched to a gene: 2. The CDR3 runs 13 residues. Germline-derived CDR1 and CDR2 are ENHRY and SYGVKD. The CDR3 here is CAISGTSENEQFF. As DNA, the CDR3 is TGTGCCATCAGTGGGACTAGCGAGAATGAGCAGTTCTTC.

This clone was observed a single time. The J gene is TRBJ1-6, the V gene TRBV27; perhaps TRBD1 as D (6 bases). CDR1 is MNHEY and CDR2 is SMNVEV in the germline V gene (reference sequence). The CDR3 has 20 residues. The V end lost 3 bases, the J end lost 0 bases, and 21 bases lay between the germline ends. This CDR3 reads CASSFTIGTRSDSYNSPLHF. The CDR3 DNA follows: TGTGCCAGCAGTTTTACGATAGGGACAAGATCGGACTCCTATAATTCACCCCTCCACTTT.

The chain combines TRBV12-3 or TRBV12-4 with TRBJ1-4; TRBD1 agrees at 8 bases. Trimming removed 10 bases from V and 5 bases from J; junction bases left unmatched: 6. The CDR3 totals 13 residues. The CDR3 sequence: CATRQGWNEKLFF. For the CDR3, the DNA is TGTGCCACCCGACAGGGGTGGAATGAAAAACTGTTTTTT.

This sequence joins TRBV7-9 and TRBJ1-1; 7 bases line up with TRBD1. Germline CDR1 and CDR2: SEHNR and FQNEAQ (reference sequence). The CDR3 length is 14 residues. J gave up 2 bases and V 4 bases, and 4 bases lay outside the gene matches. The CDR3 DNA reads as TGTGCCAGCAGCTCGGGACAGATAAACACTGAAGCTTTCTTT. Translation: CASSSGQINTEAFF. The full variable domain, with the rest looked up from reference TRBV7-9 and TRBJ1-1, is DTGVSQNPRHKITKRGQNVTFRCDPISEHNRLYWYRQTLGQGPEFLTYFQNEAQLEKSRLLSDRFSAERPKGSFSTLEIQRTEQGDSAMYLCASSSGQINTEAFFGQGTRLTVV.

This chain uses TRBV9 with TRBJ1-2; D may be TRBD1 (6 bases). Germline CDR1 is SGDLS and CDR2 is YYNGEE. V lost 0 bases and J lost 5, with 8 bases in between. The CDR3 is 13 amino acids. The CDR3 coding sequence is TGTGCCAGCAGCGTAGCAGGACAGTATGGCTACACCTTC. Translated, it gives CASSVAGQYGYTF. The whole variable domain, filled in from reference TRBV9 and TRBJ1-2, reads DSGVTQTPKHLITATGQRVTLRCSPRSGDLSVYWYQQSLDQGLQFLIQYYNGEERAKGNILERFSAQQFPDLHSELNLSSLELGDSALYFCASSVAGQYGYTFGSGTRLTVV.

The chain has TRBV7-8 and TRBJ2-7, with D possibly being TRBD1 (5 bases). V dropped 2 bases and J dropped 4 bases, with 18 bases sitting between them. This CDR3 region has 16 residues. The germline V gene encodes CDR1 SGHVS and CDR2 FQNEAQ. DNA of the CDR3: TGTGCCAGCAGCTTAAATGAGCTTAGGGGAAAATACGAGCAGTACTTC. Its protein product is CASSLNELRGKYEQYF.

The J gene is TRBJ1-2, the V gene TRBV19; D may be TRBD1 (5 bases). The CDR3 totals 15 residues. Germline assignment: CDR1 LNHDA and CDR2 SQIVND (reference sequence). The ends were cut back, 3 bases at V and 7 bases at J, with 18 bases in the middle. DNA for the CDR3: TGTGCCAGTAGTATGATGGGGCAGCGGGGTGCTGGCTACACCTTC. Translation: CASSMMGQRGAGYTF.

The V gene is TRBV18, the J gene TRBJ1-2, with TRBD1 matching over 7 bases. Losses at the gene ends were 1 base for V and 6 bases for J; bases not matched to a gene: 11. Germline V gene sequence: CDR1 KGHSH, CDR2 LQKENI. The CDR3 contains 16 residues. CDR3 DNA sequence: TGTGCCAGCTCACCACGGCAGAAAGGGGGCGGAGATGGCTACACCTTC. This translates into CASSPRQKGGGDGYTF.

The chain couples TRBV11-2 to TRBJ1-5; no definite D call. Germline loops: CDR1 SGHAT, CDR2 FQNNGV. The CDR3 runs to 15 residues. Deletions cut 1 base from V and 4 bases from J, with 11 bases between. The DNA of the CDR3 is TGTGCCAGCAGCTTAGGGGCAACGTTGAATCAGCCCCAGCATTTT. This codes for CASSLGATLNQPQHF.

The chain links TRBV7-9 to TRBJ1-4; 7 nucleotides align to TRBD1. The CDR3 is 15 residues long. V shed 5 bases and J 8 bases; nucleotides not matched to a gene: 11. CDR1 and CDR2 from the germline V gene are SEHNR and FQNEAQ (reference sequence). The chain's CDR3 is CASSPLRQGSEKLFF. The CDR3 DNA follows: TGTGCCAGCAGCCCCTTAAGACAGGGATCCGAAAAACTGTTTTTT.

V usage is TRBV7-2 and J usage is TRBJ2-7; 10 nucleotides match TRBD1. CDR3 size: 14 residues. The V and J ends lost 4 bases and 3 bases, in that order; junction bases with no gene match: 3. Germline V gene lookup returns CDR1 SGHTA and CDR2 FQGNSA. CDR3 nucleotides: TGTGCCAGCAGCTCCCGGGACAGGGGCTACGAGCAGTACTTC. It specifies CASSSRDRGYEQYF.

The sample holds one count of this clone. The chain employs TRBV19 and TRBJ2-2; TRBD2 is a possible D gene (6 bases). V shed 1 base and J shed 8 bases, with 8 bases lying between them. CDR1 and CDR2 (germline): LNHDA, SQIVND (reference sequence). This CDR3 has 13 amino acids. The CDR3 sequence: CASSIAGAGELFF. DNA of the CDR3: TGTGCCAGTAGTATAGCGGGAGCTGGGGAGCTGTTTTTT.

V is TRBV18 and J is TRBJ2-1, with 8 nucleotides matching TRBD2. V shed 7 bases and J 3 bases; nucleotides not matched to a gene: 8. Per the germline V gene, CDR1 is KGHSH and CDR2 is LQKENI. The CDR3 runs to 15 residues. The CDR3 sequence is CASWAAGGIYNEQFF. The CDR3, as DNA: TGTGCCAGCTGGGCGGCGGGAGGCATCTACAATGAGCAGTTCTTC.

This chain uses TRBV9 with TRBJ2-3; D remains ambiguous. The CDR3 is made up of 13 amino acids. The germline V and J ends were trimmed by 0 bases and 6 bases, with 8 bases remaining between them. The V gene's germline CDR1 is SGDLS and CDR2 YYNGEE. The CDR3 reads CASSVDSSDTQYF. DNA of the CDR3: TGTGCCAGCAGCGTAGACAGCTCCGATACGCAGTATTTT.

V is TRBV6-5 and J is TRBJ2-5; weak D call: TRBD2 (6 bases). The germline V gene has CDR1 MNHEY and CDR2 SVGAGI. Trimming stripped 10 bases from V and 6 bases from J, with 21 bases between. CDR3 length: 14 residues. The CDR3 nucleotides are TGTGCCACCACCACGAGCGCGGGACGTAAGACCCAGTACTTC. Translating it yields CATTTSAGRKTQYF.

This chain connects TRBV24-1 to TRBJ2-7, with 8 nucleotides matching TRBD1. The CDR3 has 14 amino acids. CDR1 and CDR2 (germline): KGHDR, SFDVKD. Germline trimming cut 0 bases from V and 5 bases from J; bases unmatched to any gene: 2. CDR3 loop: CATSDLGTGDEQYF. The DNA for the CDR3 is TGTGCCACCAGTGATTTGGGGACAGGAGACGAGCAGTACTTC.

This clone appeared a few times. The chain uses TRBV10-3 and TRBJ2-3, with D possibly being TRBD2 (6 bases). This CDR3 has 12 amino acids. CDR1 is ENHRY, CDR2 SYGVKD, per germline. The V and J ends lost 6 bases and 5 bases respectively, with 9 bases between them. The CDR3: CAIRDSGDTQYF. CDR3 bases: TGTGCCATCAGGGATAGCGGAGATACGCAGTATTTT.

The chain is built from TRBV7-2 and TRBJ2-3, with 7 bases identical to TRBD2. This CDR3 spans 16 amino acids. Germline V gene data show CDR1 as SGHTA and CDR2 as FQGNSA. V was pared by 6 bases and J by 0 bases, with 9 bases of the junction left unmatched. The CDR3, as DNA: TGTGCCAGCAGGGTTAGAGCGGGAAAGAGCACAGATACGCAGTATTTT. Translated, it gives CASRVRAGKSTDTQYF.

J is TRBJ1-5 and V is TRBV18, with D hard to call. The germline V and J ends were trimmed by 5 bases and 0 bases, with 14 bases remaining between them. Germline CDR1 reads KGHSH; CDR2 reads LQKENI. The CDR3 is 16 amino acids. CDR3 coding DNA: TGTGCCAGCTCATCCGTTAAGACATATAGCAATCAGCCCCAGCATTTT. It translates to CASSSVKTYSNQPQHF.

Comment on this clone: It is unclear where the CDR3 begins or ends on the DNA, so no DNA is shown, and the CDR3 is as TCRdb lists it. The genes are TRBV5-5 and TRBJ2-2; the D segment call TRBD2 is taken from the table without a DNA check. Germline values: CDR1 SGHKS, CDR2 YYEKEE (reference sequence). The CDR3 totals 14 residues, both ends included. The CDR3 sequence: CASSLDFGAGELFF.

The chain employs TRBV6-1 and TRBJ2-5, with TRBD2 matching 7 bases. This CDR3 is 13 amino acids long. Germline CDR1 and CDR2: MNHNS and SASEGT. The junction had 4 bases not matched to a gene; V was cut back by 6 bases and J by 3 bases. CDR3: CASSFAGEETQYF. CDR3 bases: TGTGCCAGCAGCTTCGCGGGGGAAGAGACCCAGTACTTC.

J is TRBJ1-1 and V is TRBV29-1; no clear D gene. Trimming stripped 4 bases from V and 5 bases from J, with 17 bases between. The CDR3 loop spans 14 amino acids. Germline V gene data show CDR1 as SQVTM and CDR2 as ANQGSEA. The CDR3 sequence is CSVVSLSGRTEAFF. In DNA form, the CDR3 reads TGCAGCGTTGTTTCCCTCAGTGGGAGGACTGAAGCTTTCTTT.

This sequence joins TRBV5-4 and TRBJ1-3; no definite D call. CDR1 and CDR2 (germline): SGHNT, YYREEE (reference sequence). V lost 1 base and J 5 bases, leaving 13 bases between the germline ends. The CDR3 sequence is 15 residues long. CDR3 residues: CASSLFNTDRNTIYF. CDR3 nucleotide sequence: TGTGCCAGCAGCTTGTTTAACACCGACAGAAACACCATATATTTT.

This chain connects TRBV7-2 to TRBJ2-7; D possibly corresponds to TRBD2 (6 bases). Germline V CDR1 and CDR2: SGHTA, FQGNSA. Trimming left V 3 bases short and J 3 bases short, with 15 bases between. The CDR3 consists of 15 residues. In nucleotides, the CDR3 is TGTGCCAGCAGCTTCGGGTCTAGCGCCGGCTACGAGCAGTACTTC. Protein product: CASSFGSSAGYEQYF.

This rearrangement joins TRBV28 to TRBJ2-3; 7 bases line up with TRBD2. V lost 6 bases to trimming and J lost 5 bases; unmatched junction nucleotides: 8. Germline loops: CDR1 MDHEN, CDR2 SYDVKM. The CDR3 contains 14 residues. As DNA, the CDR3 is TGTGCCAGCAGATTTCCCTTAGCGGGAGATACGCAGTATTTT. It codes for CASRFPLAGDTQYF.

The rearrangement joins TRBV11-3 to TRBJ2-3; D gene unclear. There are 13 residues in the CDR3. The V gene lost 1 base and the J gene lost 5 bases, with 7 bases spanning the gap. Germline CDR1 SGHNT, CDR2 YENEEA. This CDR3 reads CASSLGLQDTQYF. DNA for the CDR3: TGTGCCAGCAGCTTAGGACTTCAAGATACGCAGTATTTT.

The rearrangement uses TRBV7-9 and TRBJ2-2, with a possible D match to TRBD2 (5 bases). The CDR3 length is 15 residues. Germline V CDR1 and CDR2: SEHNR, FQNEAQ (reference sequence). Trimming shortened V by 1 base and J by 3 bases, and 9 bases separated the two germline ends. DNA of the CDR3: TGTGCCAGCAGCTTAGAGGCGGGCGACACCGGGGAGCTGTTTTTT. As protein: CASSLEAGDTGELFF.

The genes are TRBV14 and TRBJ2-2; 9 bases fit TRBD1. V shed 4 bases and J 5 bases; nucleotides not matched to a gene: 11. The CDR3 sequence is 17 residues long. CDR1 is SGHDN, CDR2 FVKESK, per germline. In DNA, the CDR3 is TGTGCCAGCAGCCTCACCCCCGGGACAGGGTGGACCGGGGAGCTGTTTTTT. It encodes CASSLTPGTGWTGELFF. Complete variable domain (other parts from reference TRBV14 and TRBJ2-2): EAGVTQFPSHSVIEKGQTVTLRCDPISGHDNLYWYRRVMGKEIKFLLHFVKESKQDESGMPNNRFLAERTGGTYSTLKVQPAELEDSGVYFCASSLTPGTGWTGELFFGEGSRLTVL.

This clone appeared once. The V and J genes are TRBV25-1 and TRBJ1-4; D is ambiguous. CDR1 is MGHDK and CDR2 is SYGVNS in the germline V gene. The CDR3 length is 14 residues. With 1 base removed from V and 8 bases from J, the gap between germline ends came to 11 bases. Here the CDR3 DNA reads TGTGCCAGCAGTGAATTGAGGAGTTGGGAAAAACTGTTTTTT. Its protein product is CASSELRSWEKLFF.

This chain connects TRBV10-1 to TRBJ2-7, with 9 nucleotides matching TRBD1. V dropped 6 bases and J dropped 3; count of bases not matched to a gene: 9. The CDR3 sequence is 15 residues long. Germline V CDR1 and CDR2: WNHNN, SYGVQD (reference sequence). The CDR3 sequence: CASRENRDRDYEQYF. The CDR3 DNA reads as TGCGCCAGCAGAGAGAACCGGGACAGGGACTACGAGCAGTACTTC.

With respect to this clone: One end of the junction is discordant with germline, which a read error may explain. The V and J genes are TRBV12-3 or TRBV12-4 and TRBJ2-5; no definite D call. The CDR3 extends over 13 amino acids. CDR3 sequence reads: CTSSFASLETQYF. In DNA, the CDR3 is TGTACCAGCAGTTTCGCCAGTCTCGAGACCCAGTACTTC.